This T cell receptor (beta chain) was retrieved from a study of response to subunit inactivated influenza vaccine. On this clonotype: The antigen remains undetermined.

Points from the study as a whole: Every seasonal influenza vaccination brings in few new T cells, the authors suggested.

CDR3 length equals 17 residues. Each CDR3 protein is one row after TCRdb ran MiXCR on the RT-PCR reads. The sample shows approximately 530,000 distinct CDR3 sequences, 10% to 15% of them seen only once. The source material was PBMCs from blood, sampled 40 to 50 days after vaccination. The clonotype originates from a man aged 45 to 65 who received an inactivated influenza vaccine. The chain recombines TRBV21-1 with TRBJ2-5; the D segment call TRBD2 is taken from the table without a DNA check. TRBV21-1 is a documented pseudogene. DNA of the CDR3: TGTGCCAGCAGCAAATTCGCAGCGGGGGACCACCAAGAGACCCAGTACTTC. Translation: CASSKFAAGDHQETQYF.